This is a list of T cell receptor beta chains from one sample in a study of tumor-infiltrating lymphocytes in primary liver carcinoma. TCRdb reprocessed the multiplex PCR reads via MiXCR and lists one record per CDR3 protein. The sample shows about 330,000 distinct CDR3 sequences, approximately 65% of them seen only once. Sequencing was carried out using peripheral blood. The receptors come from a man aged 40-50 years with primary liver carcinoma and hepatitis B virus infection. The CDR3 runs from the conserved cysteine through the conserved F or W. D genes are given only for firm matches. Clone sizes are given selectively: once, few, many, or a class where the clone is expanded.

TRBJ1-6 | TRBD1 | TRBV6-5 | few | CASSSQGEAPLHF | TGTGCCAGCAGTTCACAGGGGGAGGCACCCCTCCACTTT
TRBJ2-3 | NA | TRBV5-4 | NA | CASSLEGLARDTQYF | TGTGCCAGCAGCTTGGAGGGGCTAGCAAGGGATACGCAGTATTTT
TRBJ1-3 | TRBD1 | TRBV4-1 | NA | CASSQEGTGGFGDTIYF | TGCGCCAGCAGCCAAGAGGGGACAGGGGGTTTCGGAGACACCATATATTTT
TRBJ2-7 | TRBD2 | TRBV6-1 | NA | CASSLTGTTVYEQYF | TGTGCCAGCAGTCTAACCGGGACTACAGTCTACGAGCAGTACTTC
TRBJ2-3 | TRBD2 | TRBV6-2/TRBV6-3 | NA | CASSSLRDYLTDTQYF | TGTGCCAGCAGTTCTCTCCGGGACTACCTCACAGATACGCAGTATTTT
TRBJ2-5 | NA | TRBV4-1 | many | CASSQGWREETQYF | TGCGCCAGCAGCCAAGGTTGGCGGGAAGAGACCCAGTACTTC
TRBJ1-6 | NA | TRBV6-1 | NA | CASSERVSNSPLHF | TGTGCCAGCTCCGAGAGGGTATCGAATTCACCCCTCCACTTT
TRBJ1-4 | TRBD1 | TRBV7-2 | NA | CASSSGQGSEKLFF | TGTGCCAGCAGCTCAGGACAGGGGAGTGAAAAACTGTTTTTT
TRBJ2-1 | TRBD2 | TRBV12-3/TRBV12-4 | few | CASSHSGSHFDEQFF | TGTGCCAGCAGTCATAGCGGGAGTCACTTCGATGAGCAGTTCTTC
TRBJ2-5 | TRBD2 | TRBV11-2 | NA | CVSNFKGGLAGGAQYF | TGTGTCAGCAACTTCAAGGGGGGACTAGCGGGAGGGGCCCAGTACTTC
TRBJ2-3 | TRBD2 | TRBV7-2 | NA | CASSRTSLADTQYF | TGTGCCAGCAGCCGGACTAGCTTGGCAGATACGCAGTATTTT
TRBJ2-1 | TRBD2 | TRBV4-1 | many | CASSPWTSGRNEQFF | TGCGCCAGCAGCCCCTGGACTAGCGGGAGAAATGAGCAGTTCTTC
TRBJ2-3 | NA | TRBV29-1 | NA | CSVGADAQYF | TGCAGCGTAGGGGCAGATGCGCAGTATTTT
TRBJ2-2 | NA | TRBV5-1 | NA | CASTWDANTGELFF | TGCGCCAGCACGTGGGATGCGAACACCGGGGAGCTGTTTTTT